Listed here is a single T cell receptor beta chain. One junction end does not reproduce the germline sequence, and a read error may be involved. Authors' processing steps: Cell counts per sample came from amplifying reference gene primers. Repertoires were generated with immunoSEQ multiplex PCR, while TCRdb's copy carries only in-frame clones and drops some. V, J and clone size are taken as reported in that table, and D and trimming were inferred from the DNA itself. The sample holds roughly 480,000 clones, approximately 89% seen once. Seattle's enrolled individuals joined amid active infection and were then monitored longitudinally. This CDR3 comprises 14 residues. CDR1 MGHRA and CDR2 YSYEKL come from the germline V gene. These data are taken from a study of blood T cell repertoires in COVID-19. On the study more broadly: The United States, Italy and Spain provided the acute and convalescent COVID-19 samples. T cells, B-cell-depleted T cells, or PBMCs supplied cDNA or gDNA.

V is TRBV4-1 and J is TRBJ1-1; D might be TRBD1 (6 bases). This TCR was recovered from a man aged 18-30 years with COVID-19, enrolled during active disease. Sequenced sample: peripheral blood. The CDR3 region is CASSPRREGGESFF. The CDR3 DNA follows: TGCGCCAGCAGCCCCCGCAGGGAAGGGGGTGAATCTTTCTTT.